The rows below give T cell receptor beta chains drawn from one sample of a study of cytomegalovirus exposure and HLA in healthy donors. Here immunoSEQ multiplex PCR was the method, and the copy in TCRdb shows in-frame clones only, minus some. Here the sample spans 100,000 to 150,000 clones, approximately 87% being singletons. Sequenced: PBMCs. These receptors originate from a man younger than 35 in good health and CMV-seropositive. CDR3s include the opening cysteine and the closing phenylalanine or tryptophan. D genes are given only for firm matches. Clone sizes are given selectively: once, few, many, or a class where the clone is expanded.

J | V | D | size | CDR3 | DNA
TRBJ1-2 | TRBV6-5 | NA | NA | CASRAEEGNYGYTF | TGTGCCAGCAGAGCTGAGGAAGGCAACTATGGCTACACCTTC
TRBJ1-1 | TRBV4-1 | TRBD1 | few | CASSLSGQGNTEAFF | TGCGCCAGCAGCCTATCGGGACAGGGGAACACTGAAGCTTTCTTT
TRBJ2-2 | TRBV12-5 | NA | few | CASGTYSGGELFF | TGTGCTAGTGGTACCTATTCGGGAGGGGAGCTGTTTTTT
TRBJ2-7 | TRBV5-1 | TRBD1 | NA | CASSKRQGATYEQYF | TGCGCCAGCAGCAAGAGACAGGGGGCGACCTACGAGCAGTACTTC
TRBJ2-3 | TRBV19 | NA | NA | CASSIATRGASTDTQYF | TGTGCCAGTAGTATAGCGACTCGGGGGGCGAGCACAGATACGCAGTATTTT
TRBJ2-3 | TRBV28 | TRBD1 | NA | CASSIPDRGTDTQYF | TGTGCCAGCTCCATCCCGGACAGGGGCACAGATACGCAGTATTTT
TRBJ1-6 | TRBV7-6 | NA | NA | CASSPESSYNSPLHF | TGTGCCAGCAGCCCGGAGAGCTCCTATAATTCACCCCTCCACTTT
TRBJ1-2 | TRBV6-5 | TRBD1 | NA | CASRGDRAYGYTF | TGTGCCAGCAGGGGGGACAGGGCCTATGGCTACACCTTC
TRBJ1-3 | TRBV30 | NA | NA | CAWKLDGNTIYF | TGTGCCTGGAAGTTAGATGGAAACACCATATATTTT
TRBJ2-1 | TRBV29-1 | TRBD1 | NA | CSARIGEDRRNEQFF | TGCAGCGCCCGTATAGGAGAGGACAGGCGCAATGAGCAGTTCTTC
TRBJ1-6 | TRBV6-1 | NA | few | CASSGMTANIYNSPLHF | TGTGCCAGCAGTGGTATGACAGCCAATATTTATAATTCACCCCTCCACTTT
TRBJ2-1 | TRBV29-1 | NA | NA | CSVRTAINEQFF | TGCAGCGTCAGGACAGCCATCAATGAGCAGTTCTTC
TRBJ2-7 | TRBV5-6 | TRBD1 | NA | CASSSTGTGSYEQYF | TGTGCCAGCAGCTCCACCGGGACAGGCTCCTACGAGCAGTACTTC
TRBJ2-5 | TRBV6-5 | TRBD2 | NA | CASSYESGGPETQYF | TGTGCCAGCAGTTACGAAAGCGGGGGCCCAGAGACCCAGTACTTC
TRBJ2-5 | TRBV7-2 | NA | once | CASSPRDSQETQYF | TGTGCCAGCAGCCCCCGGGACTCACAGGAGACCCAGTACTTC
TRBJ2-7 | TRBV9 | NA | NA | CASSTSTGFYEQYF | TGTGCCAGCAGCACCTCTACAGGGTTTTACGAGCAGTACTTC
TRBJ1-1 | TRBV5-8 | TRBD1 | NA | CASRFTGGETEAFF | TGTGCCAGCAGATTTACAGGGGGCGAAACTGAAGCTTTCTTT
TRBJ2-3 | TRBV7-6 | NA | NA | CASSLGPLADTQYF | TGTGCCAGCAGCTTAGGTCCGCTAGCAGATACGCAGTATTTT
TRBJ1-1 | TRBV15 | NA | NA | CATSRLLGDTEAFF | TGTGCCACCAGCAGACTCCTCGGGGACACTGAAGCTTTCTTT
TRBJ2-6 | TRBV11-2 | TRBD1 | NA | CASIEDIDRAGNVLTF | TGTGCCAGCATCGAAGATATCGACAGGGCGGGTAACGTCCTGACTTTC
TRBJ1-1 | TRBV5-8 | NA | NA | CASSSDGRDTEAFF | TGTGCCAGCAGCTCCGACGGGAGGGACACTGAAGCTTTCTTT
TRBJ2-5 | TRBV9 | TRBD2 | NA | CASSARTSGGQETQYF | TGTGCCAGCAGCGCCCGGACTAGCGGGGGACAGGAGACCCAGTACTTC
TRBJ2-2 | TRBV7-3 | TRBD2 | NA | CASSFQGGGNTGELFF | TGTGCCAGCAGCTTTCAGGGCGGGGGAAACACCGGGGAGCTGTTTTTT
TRBJ2-7 | TRBV5-5 | NA | few | CASSLGHSYEQYF | TGTGCCAGCAGCTTGGGACACTCCTACGAGCAGTACTTC
TRBJ2-7 | TRBV4-1 | TRBD2 | NA | CASSQPSGVTYEQYF | TGCGCCAGCAGCCAACCCAGCGGGGTTACCTACGAGCAGTACTTC
TRBJ1-2 | TRBV7-8 | TRBD1 | NA | CASKARTGDRYGYTF | TGTGCCAGCAAAGCCCGGACAGGGGACCGGTATGGCTACACCTTC
TRBJ2-7 | TRBV4-1 | NA | NA | CASSQDESSQGRYEQYF | TGCGCCAGCAGCCAAGATGAGTCGTCACAGGGACGCTACGAGCAGTACTTC
TRBJ1-1 | TRBV9 | TRBD1 | NA | CASSVGRGPLDTEAFF | TGTGCCAGCAGCGTAGGCAGGGGGCCTCTGGACACTGAAGCTTTCTTT
TRBJ1-1 | TRBV19 | NA | once | CASSIGGENTEAFF | TGTGCCAGTAGTATTGGCGGGGAGAACACTGAAGCTTTCTTT
TRBJ1-4 | TRBV4-2 | NA | NA | CASSLSPHRNLNEKLFF | TGTGCCAGCAGCTTAAGTCCCCACAGGAATCTCAATGAAAAACTGTTTTTT
TRBJ2-5 | TRBV5-1 | TRBD1 | NA | CASRTTGGAGETQYF | TGCGCCAGCAGGACGACAGGGGGCGCGGGAGAGACCCAGTACTTC
TRBJ2-1 | TRBV9 | TRBD2 | NA | CASSGGLGLLDEQFF | TGTGCCAGCAGCGGGGGACTAGGATTGTTGGACGAGCAGTTCTTC
TRBJ2-7 | TRBV6-6 | NA | NA | CASSRGASYEQYF | TGTGCCAGCAGCCGCGGGGCCTCCTACGAGCAGTACTTC
TRBJ1-5 | TRBV5-8 | NA | NA | CASSLAVYSNQPQHF | TGTGCCAGCAGCTTGGCCGTGTATAGCAATCAGCCCCAGCATTTT
TRBJ2-7 | TRBV11-2 | NA | NA | CASSHGGHEQYF | TGTGCCAGCAGTCACGGGGGACACGAGCAGTACTTC
TRBJ2-1 | TRBV4-2 | TRBD2 | NA | CASSQDLSGGAWEQFF | TGTGCCAGCAGCCAAGATCTGAGCGGGGGGGCATGGGAGCAGTTCTTC
TRBJ2-7 | TRBV20-1 | NA | few | CSARIDYEQYF | TGCAGTGCTAGGATAGACTACGAGCAGTACTTC
TRBJ2-1 | TRBV9 | TRBD2 | NA | CASSPPAGEEQFF | TGTGCCAGCAGCCCTCCCGCGGGGGAGGAGCAGTTCTTC
TRBJ2-2 | TRBV18 | NA | NA | CASSPDSPNTGELFF | TGTGCCAGCTCACCAGACAGCCCGAACACCGGGGAGCTGTTTTTT
TRBJ2-3 | TRBV11-2 | TRBD1 | NA | CASSLGQGDSDTQYF | TGTGCCAGCAGCTTAGGACAGGGGGACTCAGATACGCAGTATTTT
TRBJ1-4 | TRBV30 | NA | NA | CAWSIMAVSNEKLFF | TGTGCCTGGAGTATAATGGCAGTTTCTAATGAAAAACTGTTTTTT
TRBJ2-5 | TRBV6-1 | NA | NA | CASTPLVPGTQYF | TGTGCCAGCACACCACTAGTTCCTGGGACCCAGTACTTC
TRBJ2-7 | TRBV2 | NA | NA | CASSVVEDTSSYEQYF | TGTGCCAGCAGTGTTGTGGAGGATACAAGCTCCTACGAGCAGTACTTC
TRBJ2-3 | TRBV7-2 | TRBD2 | once | CASSLVGGHGDTQYF | TGTGCCAGCAGCTTAGTGGGAGGGCACGGAGATACGCAGTATTTT
TRBJ2-1 | TRBV10-1 | TRBD2 | NA | CASSDPAGGYNEQFF | TGCGCCAGCAGTGATCCTGCGGGGGGATACAATGAGCAGTTCTTC
TRBJ2-1 | TRBV28 | NA | NA | CASSLPGHQLNEQFF | TGTGCCAGCAGTCTGCCGGGACATCAACTCAATGAGCAGTTCTTC
TRBJ2-7 | TRBV6-1 | TRBD1 | NA | CASSGGQGSYEQYF | TGTGCCAGCAGTGGGGGACAGGGTTCCTACGAGCAGTACTTC
TRBJ1-3 | TRBV29-1 | TRBD1 | NA | CSASGQGAQGNTIYF | TGCAGCGCTTCCGGACAGGGGGCGCAGGGAAACACCATATATTTT
TRBJ2-3 | TRBV11-1 | NA | NA | CASSSWGRGTDTQYF | TGTGCCAGCAGCTCTTGGGGCAGGGGAACAGATACGCAGTATTTT
TRBJ1-5 | TRBV7-9 | NA | NA | CASSSSGSSNQPQHF | TGTGCCAGCAGCTCCAGCGGGAGCAGCAATCAGCCCCAGCATTTT
TRBJ1-5 | TRBV5-1 | NA | few | CASSLAPNQPQHF | TGCGCCAGCAGCTTGGCCCCGAATCAGCCCCAGCATTTT
TRBJ2-5 | TRBV7-9 | TRBD1 | NA | CASSLGTGGLETQYF | TGTGCCAGCAGCTTAGGGACAGGGGGTTTAGAGACCCAGTACTTC
TRBJ1-1 | TRBV10-3 | TRBD1 | NA | CAISDAGGNTEAFF | TGTGCCATCAGTGATGCAGGGGGGAACACTGAAGCTTTCTTT
TRBJ2-7 | TRBV7-6 | TRBD1 | few | CASSPTTGAVYEQYF | TGTGCCAGCAGCCCAACGACAGGGGCGGTCTACGAGCAGTACTTC